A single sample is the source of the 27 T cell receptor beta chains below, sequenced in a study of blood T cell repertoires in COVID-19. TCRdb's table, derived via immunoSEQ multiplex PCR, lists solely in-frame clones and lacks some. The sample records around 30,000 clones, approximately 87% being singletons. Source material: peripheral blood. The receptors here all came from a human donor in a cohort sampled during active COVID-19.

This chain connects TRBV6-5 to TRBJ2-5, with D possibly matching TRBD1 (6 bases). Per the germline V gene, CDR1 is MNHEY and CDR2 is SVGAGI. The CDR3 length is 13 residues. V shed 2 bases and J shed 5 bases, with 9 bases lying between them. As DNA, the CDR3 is TGTGCCAGCAGTTACGTACAGGGTGAGACCCAGTACTTC. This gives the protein CASSYVQGETQYF.

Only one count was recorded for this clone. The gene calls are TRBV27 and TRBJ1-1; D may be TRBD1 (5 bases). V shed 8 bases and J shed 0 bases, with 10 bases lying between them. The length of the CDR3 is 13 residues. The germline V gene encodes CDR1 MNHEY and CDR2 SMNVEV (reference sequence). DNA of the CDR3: TGTGCCAGCGGAGACAGCATGAACACTGAAGCTTTCTTT. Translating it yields CASGDSMNTEAFF.

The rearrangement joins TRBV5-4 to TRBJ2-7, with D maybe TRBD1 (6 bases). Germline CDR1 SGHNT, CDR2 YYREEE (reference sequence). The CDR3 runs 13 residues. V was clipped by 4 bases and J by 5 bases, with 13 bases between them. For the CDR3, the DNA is TGTGCCAGCAGCCGGAAGAGGGGGAACGAGCAGTACTTC. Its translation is CASSRKRGNEQYF.

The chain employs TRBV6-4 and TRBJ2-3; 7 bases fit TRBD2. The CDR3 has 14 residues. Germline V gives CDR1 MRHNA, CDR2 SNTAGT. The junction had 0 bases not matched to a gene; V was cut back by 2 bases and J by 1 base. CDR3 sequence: CASSDAGGTDTQYF. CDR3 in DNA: TGTGCCAGCAGTGACGCGGGGGGCACAGATACGCAGTATTTT.

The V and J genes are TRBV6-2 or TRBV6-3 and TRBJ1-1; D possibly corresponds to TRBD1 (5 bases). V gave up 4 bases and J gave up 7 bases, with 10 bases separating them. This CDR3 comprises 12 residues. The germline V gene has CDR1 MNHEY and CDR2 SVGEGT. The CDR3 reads CASSFAGGEAFF. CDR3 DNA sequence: TGTGCCAGCAGTTTTGCGGGGGGTGAAGCTTTCTTT.

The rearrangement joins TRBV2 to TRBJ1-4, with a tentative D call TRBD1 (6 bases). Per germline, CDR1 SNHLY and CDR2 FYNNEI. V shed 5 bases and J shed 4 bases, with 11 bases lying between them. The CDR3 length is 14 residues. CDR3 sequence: CASSSQGFNEKLFF. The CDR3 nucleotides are TGTGCCAGCAGTTCACAGGGTTTTAATGAAAAACTGTTTTTT. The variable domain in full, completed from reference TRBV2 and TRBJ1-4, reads EPEVTQTPSHQVTQMGQEVILRCVPISNHLYFYWYRQILGQKVEFLVSFYNNEISEKSEIFDDQFSVERPDGSNFTLKIRSTKLEDSAMYFCASSSQGFNEKLFFGSGTQLSVL.

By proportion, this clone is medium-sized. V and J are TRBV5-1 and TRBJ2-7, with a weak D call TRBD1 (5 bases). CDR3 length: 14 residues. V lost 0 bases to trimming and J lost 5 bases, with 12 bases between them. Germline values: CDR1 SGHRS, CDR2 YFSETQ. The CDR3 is CASSLGKPRDEQYF. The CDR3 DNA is TGCGCCAGCAGCTTGGGAAAGCCCAGGGACGAGCAGTACTTC.

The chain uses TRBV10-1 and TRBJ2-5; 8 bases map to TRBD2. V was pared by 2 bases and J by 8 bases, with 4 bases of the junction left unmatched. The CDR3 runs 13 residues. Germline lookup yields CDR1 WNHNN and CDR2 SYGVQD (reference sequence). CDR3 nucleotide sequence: TGCGCCAGCAGTGAGACTAGCGGTTTAACCCAGTACTTC. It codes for CASSETSGLTQYF.

The CDR3 DNA is TGTGCCAGCAGCCTTGATACTAGCGGGGGGTGGTACTTC. It encodes CASSLDTSGGWYF. The J gene is TRBJ2-7, the V gene TRBV5-5; 12 bases are shared with TRBD2. The CDR3 loop spans 13 amino acids. Losses at the gene ends were 4 bases for V and 12 bases for J; bases not matched to a gene: 8. Germline assignment: CDR1 SGHKS and CDR2 YYEKEE (reference sequence). Full variable domain (missing parts from reference TRBV5-5 and TRBJ2-7): DAGVTQSPTHLIKTRGQQVTLRCSPISGHKSVSWYQQVLGQGPQFIFQYYEKEERGRGNFPDRFSARQFPNYSSELNVNALLLGDSALYLCASSLDTSGGWYFGPGTRLTVT.

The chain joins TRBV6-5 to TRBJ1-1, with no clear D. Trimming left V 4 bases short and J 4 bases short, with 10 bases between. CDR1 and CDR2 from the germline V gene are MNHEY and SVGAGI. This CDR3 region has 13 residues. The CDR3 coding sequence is TGTGCCAGCAGTTTGGAGGTAAGCACTGAAGCTTTCTTT. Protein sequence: CASSLEVSTEAFF.

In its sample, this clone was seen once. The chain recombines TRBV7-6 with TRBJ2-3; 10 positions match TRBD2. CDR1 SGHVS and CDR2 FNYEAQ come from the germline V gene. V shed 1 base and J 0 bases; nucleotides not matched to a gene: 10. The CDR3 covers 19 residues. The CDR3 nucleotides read TGTGCCAGCAGCTTAGGGGTAGCGGGGGGCTTTTCTAGCACAGATACGCAGTATTTT. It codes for CASSLGVAGGFSSTDTQYF.

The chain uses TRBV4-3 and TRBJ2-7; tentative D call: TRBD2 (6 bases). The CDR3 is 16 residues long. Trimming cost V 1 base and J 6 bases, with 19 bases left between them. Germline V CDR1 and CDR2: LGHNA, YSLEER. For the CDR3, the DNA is TGCGCCAGCAGCCAAGTCCTCGAGGGGACCGGGGGCGAGCAGTACTTC. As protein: CASSQVLEGTGGEQYF.

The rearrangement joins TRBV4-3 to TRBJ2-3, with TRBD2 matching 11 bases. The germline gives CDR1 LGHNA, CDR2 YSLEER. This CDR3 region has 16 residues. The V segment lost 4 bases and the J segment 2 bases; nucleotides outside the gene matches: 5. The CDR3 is CASSPTSGGSTDTQYF. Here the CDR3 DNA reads TGCGCCAGCAGCCCAACTAGCGGGGGATCCACAGATACGCAGTATTTT.

Here the CDR3 reads CASSPRSSGGPYEQYF. CDR3 nucleotide sequence: TGTGCCAGCTCACCCAGATCTAGCGGGGGACCTTACGAGCAGTACTTC. The chain uses TRBV18 and TRBJ2-7; 10 bases line up with TRBD2. The ends lost 3 bases at V and 4 bases at J; junction bases unmatched: 9. CDR1 is KGHSH, CDR2 LQKENI, per germline. The CDR3 length is 16 residues.

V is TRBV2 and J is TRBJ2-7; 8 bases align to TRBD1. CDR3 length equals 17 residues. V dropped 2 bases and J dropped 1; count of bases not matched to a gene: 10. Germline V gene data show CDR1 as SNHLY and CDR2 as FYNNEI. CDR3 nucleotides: TGTGCCAGCAGTGAACTCCGACAGGGGCTAGGGTCCTACGAGCAGTACTTC. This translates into CASSELRQGLGSYEQYF.

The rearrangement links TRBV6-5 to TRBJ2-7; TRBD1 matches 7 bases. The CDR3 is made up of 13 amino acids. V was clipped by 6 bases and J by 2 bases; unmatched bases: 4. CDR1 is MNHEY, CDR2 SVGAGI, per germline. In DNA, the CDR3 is TGTGCCAGCAGCTTCGGACAGGCCTACGAGCAGTACTTC. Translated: CASSFGQAYEQYF.

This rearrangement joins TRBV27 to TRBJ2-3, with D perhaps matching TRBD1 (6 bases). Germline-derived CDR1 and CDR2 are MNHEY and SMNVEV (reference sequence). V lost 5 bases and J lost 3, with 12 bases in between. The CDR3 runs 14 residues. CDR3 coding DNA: TGTGCCAGCAGTAGGACAGACGCGACAGATACGCAGTATTTT. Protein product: CASSRTDATDTQYF.

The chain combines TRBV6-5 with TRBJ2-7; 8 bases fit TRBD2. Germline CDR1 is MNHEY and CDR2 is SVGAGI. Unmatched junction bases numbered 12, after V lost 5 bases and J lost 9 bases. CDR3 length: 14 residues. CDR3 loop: CASSRAGGKVGQYF. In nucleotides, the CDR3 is TGTGCCAGCAGTAGGGCGGGGGGTAAGGTCGGGCAGTACTTC.

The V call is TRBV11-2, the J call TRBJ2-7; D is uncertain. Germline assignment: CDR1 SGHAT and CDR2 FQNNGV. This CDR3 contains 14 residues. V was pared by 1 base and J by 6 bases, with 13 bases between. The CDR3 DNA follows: TGTGCCAGCAGCTTAGGGTCTAACAGTCTCGAGCAGTACTTC. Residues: CASSLGSNSLEQYF. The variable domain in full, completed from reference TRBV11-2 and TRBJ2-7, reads EAGVAQSPRYKIIEKRQSVAFWCNPISGHATLYWYQQILGQGPKLLIQFQNNGVVDDSQLPKDRFSAERLKGVDSTLKIQPAKLEDSAVYLCASSLGSNSLEQYFGPGTRLTVT.

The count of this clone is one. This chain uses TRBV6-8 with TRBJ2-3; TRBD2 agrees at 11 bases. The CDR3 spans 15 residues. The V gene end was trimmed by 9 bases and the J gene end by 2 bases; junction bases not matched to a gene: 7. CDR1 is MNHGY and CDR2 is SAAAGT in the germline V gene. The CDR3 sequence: CASSPLAGDTDTQYF. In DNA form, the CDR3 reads TGTGCCAGTAGCCCACTAGCGGGGGACACAGATACGCAGTATTTT.

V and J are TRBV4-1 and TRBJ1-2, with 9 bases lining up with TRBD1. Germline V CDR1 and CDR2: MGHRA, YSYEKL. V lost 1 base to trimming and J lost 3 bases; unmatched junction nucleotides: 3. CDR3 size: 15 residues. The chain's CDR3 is CASSQGQGVDYGYTF. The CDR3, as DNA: TGCGCCAGCAGCCAAGGACAGGGGGTAGACTATGGCTACACCTTC.

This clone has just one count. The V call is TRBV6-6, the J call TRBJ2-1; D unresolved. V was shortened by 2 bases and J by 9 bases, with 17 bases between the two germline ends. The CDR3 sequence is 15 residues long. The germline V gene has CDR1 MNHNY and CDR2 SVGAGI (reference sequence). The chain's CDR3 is CASSYQPDTFVEQFF. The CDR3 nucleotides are TGTGCCAGCAGTTACCAACCCGACACTTTCGTTGAGCAGTTCTTC.

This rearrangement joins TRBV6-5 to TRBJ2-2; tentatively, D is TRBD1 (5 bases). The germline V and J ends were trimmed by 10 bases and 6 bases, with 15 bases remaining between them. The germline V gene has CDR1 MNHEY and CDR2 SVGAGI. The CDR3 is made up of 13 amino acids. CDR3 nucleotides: TGTGCCACCCTTGGGCAGGGCGCCGGGGAGCTGTTTTTT. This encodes CATLGQGAGELFF.

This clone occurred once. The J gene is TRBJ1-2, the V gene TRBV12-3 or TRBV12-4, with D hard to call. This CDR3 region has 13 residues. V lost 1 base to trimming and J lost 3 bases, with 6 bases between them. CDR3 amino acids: CASSLGQDYGYTF. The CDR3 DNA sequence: TGTGCCAGCAGTTTAGGGCAGGACTATGGCTACACCTTC.

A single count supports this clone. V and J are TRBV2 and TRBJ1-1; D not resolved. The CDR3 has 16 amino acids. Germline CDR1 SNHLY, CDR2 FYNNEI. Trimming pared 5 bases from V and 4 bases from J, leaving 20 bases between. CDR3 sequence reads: CASSFKGGGMGTEAFF. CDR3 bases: TGTGCCAGCAGTTTTAAAGGCGGAGGGATGGGCACTGAAGCTTTCTTT. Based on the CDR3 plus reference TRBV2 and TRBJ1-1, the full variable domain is EPEVTQTPSHQVTQMGQEVILRCVPISNHLYFYWYRQILGQKVEFLVSFYNNEISEKSEIFDDQFSVERPDGSNFTLKIRSTKLEDSAMYFCASSFKGGGMGTEAFFGQGTRLTVV.

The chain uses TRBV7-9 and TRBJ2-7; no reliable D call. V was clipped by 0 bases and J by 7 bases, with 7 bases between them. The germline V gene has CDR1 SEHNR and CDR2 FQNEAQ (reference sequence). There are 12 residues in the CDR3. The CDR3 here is CASSLAQVEQYF. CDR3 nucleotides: TGTGCCAGCAGCTTAGCGCAGGTGGAGCAGTACTTC.

In nucleotides, the CDR3 is TGCGCCAGCAGCTTGGTCAGGGGGACTTACAATGAGCAGTTCTTC. It is translated as CASSLVRGTYNEQFF. The chain joins TRBV5-1 to TRBJ2-1; tentatively, D is TRBD1 (7 bases). V lost 0 bases, J lost 4 bases, and 11 bases lay in between. The CDR3 runs 15 residues. Germline-derived CDR1 and CDR2 are SGHRS and YFSETQ.